This entry features one TCR beta chain sequence. These data belong to a study of shared clonotypes between healthy human individuals. Among the donors, all were Caucasian adults who lived in Nashville, Tennessee. Trimming took 1 base from V and 3 from J; bases not matched to a gene: 9. Germline lookup yields CDR1 MDHEN and CDR2 SYDVKM. This CDR3 has 16 amino acids. Researchers divided each subset's genomic DNA evenly across several immunoSEQ plates. TCRdb's copy holds only in-frame clones and misses some; the assay was immunoSEQ multiplex PCR. The sample includes 2,500,000 or so clones, around 92% of them seen just once.

This TCR came from a man younger than 35 in good health. Some clones in this sample may be carry-over from other donors' samples. Input material: naive CD4+ T cells from PBMCs. The subset here: CD45RA+ positively selected. The chain recombines TRBV28 with TRBJ2-7, with 7 bases matching TRBD2. Here the CDR3 DNA reads TGTGCCAGCAGTTTATCGGAGCGGGGTGGCGTCTACGAGCAGTACTTC. Its protein is CASSLSERGGVYEQYF.